The 21 T cell receptor beta chains in this list originate from one sample, sequenced in a study of T cell changes during pregnancy in multiple sclerosis. Assay used: immunoSEQ multiplex PCR; TCRdb lists only in-frame clones, some missing. Among some 85,000 clones listed, 90% to 95% were seen once. The sequenced sample was peripheral blood, obtained in the third trimester of pregnancy. These receptors came from a female donor with multiple sclerosis, enrolled in a pregnancy study.

In regard to this clone: At one end, the junction sequence differs from germline, possibly due to a read error. CDR3 sequence reads: CAWSLLEGQGTTSF. CDR3 coding DNA: TGTGCCTGGAGTTTACTGGAAGGACAGGGGACCACCTCTTTT. This sequence joins TRBV30 and TRBJ1-3; 9 nucleotides align to TRBD1. Looked up from germline, CDR1 is GTSNPN and CDR2 is SVGIG (reference sequence). The CDR3 extends over 14 amino acids. Full variable domain (rest looked up from reference TRBV30 and TRBJ1-3): SQTIHQWPATLVQPVGSPLSLECTVEGTSNPNLYWYRQAAGRGLQLLFYSVGIGQISSEVPQNLSASRPQDRQFILSSKKLLLSDSGFYLCAWSLLEGQGTTSFGEGSWLTVV.

This chain connects TRBV5-8 to TRBJ2-5; 9 nucleotides match TRBD2. After removal of 3 bases from V and 14 bases from J, the junction contained 5 bases not matched to a gene. This CDR3 spans 11 amino acids. The V gene's germline CDR1 is SGHTS and CDR2 YDEGEE. CDR3 loop: CASSSGLATYF. The CDR3 nucleotides read TGTGCCAGCAGCTCGGGACTAGCAACATACTTC.

The chain uses TRBV27 and TRBJ2-3; 10 nucleotides align to TRBD1. The germline V gene has CDR1 MNHEY and CDR2 SMNVEV (reference sequence). The CDR3 is made up of 17 amino acids. CDR3 coding DNA: TGTGAGAGCGGGACAGGGGCGAGAGTAAGATACACAGATACGCAGTATTTT. Protein: CESGTGARVRYTDTQYF.

The chain uses TRBV19 and TRBJ1-1; D call uncertain. Trimming stripped 0 bases from V and 0 bases from J, with 8 bases between. This CDR3 spans 15 amino acids. In germline, CDR1 is LNHDA, CDR2 SQIVND (reference sequence). CDR3 in amino acids: CASSIDMGMNTEAFF. The DNA of the CDR3 is TGTGCCAGTAGTATAGATATGGGCATGAACACTGAAGCTTTCTTT.

CDR3: CASSQVRDNEQFF. The CDR3, as DNA: TGTGCCAGCAGCCAAGTCCGCGACAATGAGCAGTTCTTC. This chain connects TRBV4-2 to TRBJ2-1; D unresolved. V was shortened by 1 base and J by 5 bases, with 6 bases between the two germline ends. CDR1 and CDR2 from the germline V gene are LGHNA and YNFKEQ. The CDR3 has 13 amino acids.

V is TRBV4-1 and J is TRBJ2-7; TRBD1 matches at 9 bases. V lost 0 bases to trimming and J lost 4 bases; unmatched junction nucleotides: 4. Germline CDR1 and CDR2: MGHRA and YSYEKL. This CDR3 is built from 15 residues. This CDR3 reads CASSQEQGAAYEQYF. CDR3 nucleotides: TGCGCCAGCAGCCAAGAACAGGGGGCCGCTTACGAGCAGTACTTC.

The chain is built from TRBV19 and TRBJ2-1; D is undetermined. Deletions cut 5 bases from V and 3 bases from J, with 17 bases between. The CDR3 length is 16 residues. The germline CDR1 and CDR2 sequences are LNHDA and SQIVND (reference sequence). The CDR3 loop is CASSPSTHLGYNEQFF. CDR3 bases: TGTGCCAGTAGTCCTTCAACACACCTTGGCTACAATGAGCAGTTCTTC.

The V call is TRBV19, the J call TRBJ1-3, with TRBD1 matching over 9 bases. CDR1 and CDR2 from the germline V gene are LNHDA and SQIVND (reference sequence). J gave up 4 bases and V 6 bases, and 7 bases lay outside the gene matches. The CDR3 loop spans 15 amino acids. DNA for the CDR3: TGTGCCAGTAGCGGGACAGGGTTAAACGGAAACACCATATATTTT. This codes for CASSGTGLNGNTIYF.

This rearrangement joins TRBV9 to TRBJ2-1; 14 bases are a match to TRBD2. Germline V gene sequence: CDR1 SGDLS, CDR2 YYNGEE. J gave up 6 bases and V 3 bases, and 8 bases lay outside the gene matches. The CDR3 runs 17 residues. CDR3 bases: TGTGCCAGCAGCGCTGGGACTAGCGGGAGAACCTTCAATGAGCAGTTCTTC. Protein product: CASSAGTSGRTFNEQFF.

The V and J genes are TRBV25-1 and TRBJ2-4; D remains ambiguous. There are 12 residues in the CDR3. The ends were cut back, 3 bases at V and 6 bases at J, with 6 bases in the middle. The germline V gene encodes CDR1 MGHDK and CDR2 SYGVNS. DNA for the CDR3: TGTGCCAGCAGTGATCTAGTAAACATTCAGTACTTC. It yields the protein CASSDLVNIQYF.

The rearrangement links TRBV18 to TRBJ1-2; 8 bases fit TRBD1. The CDR3 loop spans 13 amino acids. The ends lost 3 bases at V and 5 bases at J; junction bases unmatched: 2. CDR1 and CDR2 from the germline V gene are KGHSH and LQKENI. The CDR3 DNA reads TGTGCCAGCTCACCGCGACAGGGGTATGGCTACACCTTC. Translation gives CASSPRQGYGYTF. The full variable domain, with the rest looked up from reference TRBV18 and TRBJ1-2, is NAGVMQNPRHLVRRRGQEARLRCSPMKGHSHVYWYRQLPEEGLKFMVYLQKENIIDESGMPKERFSAEFPKEGPSILRIQQVVRGDSAAYFCASSPRQGYGYTFGSGTRLTVV.

CDR3 nucleotides: TGTGCCAGTAGAACAACCCGGAGCTCCTACAATGAGCAGTTCTTC. Amino acids: CASRTTRSSYNEQFF. The rearrangement uses TRBV19 and TRBJ2-1, with D hard to call. The V and J ends lost 6 bases and 0 bases respectively, with 12 bases between them. Germline CDR1 and CDR2: LNHDA and SQIVND (reference sequence). The CDR3 extends over 15 amino acids.

The rearrangement joins TRBV2 to TRBJ2-5, with 9 positions matching TRBD2. The CDR3 consists of 16 residues. V lost 5 bases to trimming and J lost 1 base; unmatched junction nucleotides: 8. CDR1 and CDR2 from the germline V gene are SNHLY and FYNNEI. The DNA for the CDR3 is TGTGCCAGCAGTCGGGTAGCGGGAGAGCTCCAAGAGACCCAGTACTTC. Translation: CASSRVAGELQETQYF.

The chain is built from TRBV28 and TRBJ1-1; D is undetermined. CDR1 is MDHEN and CDR2 is SYDVKM in the germline V gene. The V end lost 3 bases, the J end lost 0 bases, and 8 bases lay between the germline ends. CDR3 length: 14 amino acids. In DNA, the CDR3 is TGTGCCAGCAGTTTTGGACTCATGAACACTGAAGCTTTCTTT. Translated, it gives CASSFGLMNTEAFF. Drawing the rest from reference TRBV28 and TRBJ1-1, the complete variable domain is DVKVTQSSRYLVKRTGEKVFLECVQDMDHENMFWYRQDPGLGLRLIYFSYDVKMKEKGDIPEGYSVSREKKERFSLILESASTNQTSMYLCASSFGLMNTEAFFGQGTRLTVV.

The V gene is TRBV19, the J gene TRBJ1-2; D possibly corresponds to TRBD1 (6 bases). The V and J ends lost 7 bases and 8 bases respectively, with 14 bases between them. The germline V gene encodes CDR1 LNHDA and CDR2 SQIVND (reference sequence). There are 12 residues in the CDR3. The CDR3 DNA is TGTGCCAGTACCAGCGGGGGGCTAGGCTACACCTTC. Its translation is CASTSGGLGYTF.

The chain has TRBV19 and TRBJ2-2, with 16 bases identical to TRBD2. V lost 3 bases, J lost 4 bases, and 8 bases stayed unmatched. Germline V gene lookup returns CDR1 LNHDA and CDR2 SQIVND (reference sequence). The CDR3 extends over 19 amino acids. As DNA, the CDR3 is TGTGCCAGTAGTATGTCGGGACTAGCGGGAGGGCCGGGCACCGGGGAGCTGTTTTTT. This gives the protein CASSMSGLAGGPGTGELFF. Full variable domain (rest looked up from reference TRBV19 and TRBJ2-2): DGGITQSPKYLFRKEGQNVTLSCEQNLNHDAMYWYRQDPGQGLRLIYYSQIVNDFQKGDIAEGYSVSREKKESFPLTVTSAQKNPTAFYLCASSMSGLAGGPGTGELFFGEGSRLTVL.

The chain couples TRBV2 to TRBJ1-2; possible D gene TRBD1, 5 bases. Trimming shortened V by 4 bases and J by 0 bases, and 12 bases separated the two germline ends. The germline V gene encodes CDR1 SNHLY and CDR2 FYNNEI. The CDR3 covers 15 residues. As DNA, the CDR3 is TGTGCCAGCAGTGCACACCAGACAGCTAACTATGGCTACACCTTC. Translated: CASSAHQTANYGYTF.

This rearrangement joins TRBV19 to TRBJ1-1; no clear D. Trimming stripped 7 bases from V and 0 bases from J, with 12 bases between. Germline V gives CDR1 LNHDA, CDR2 SQIVND (reference sequence). There are 14 residues in the CDR3. In DNA form, the CDR3 reads TGTGCCAGTACCCCCTTGGGCATGAACACTGAAGCTTTCTTT. As protein: CASTPLGMNTEAFF.

This clone is a singleton in its sample. The CDR3 is CASSPGPAEAFF. CDR3 DNA sequence: TGTGCCAGCAGTCCTGGCCCTGCTGAAGCTTTCTTT. The chain has TRBV14 and TRBJ1-1; D gene ambiguous. The CDR3 has 12 amino acids. Germline V gene data show CDR1 as SGHDN and CDR2 as FVKESK. V lost 6 bases and J lost 6, with 11 bases in between.

V usage is TRBV6-5 and J usage is TRBJ1-2; 7 nucleotides match TRBD1. Germline CDR1 and CDR2: MNHEY and SVGAGI. V was pared by 0 bases and J by 4 bases, with 5 bases of the junction left unmatched. The CDR3 covers 15 residues. Here the CDR3 DNA reads TGTGCCAGCAGTTACTCCCGGGGACAGTTCTATGGCTACACCTTC. Residues: CASSYSRGQFYGYTF.

This chain joins TRBV7-8 and TRBJ2-2; tentative D call: TRBD1 (5 bases). Looked up from germline, CDR1 is SGHVS and CDR2 is FQNEAQ. V lost 0 bases, J lost 6 bases, and 8 bases lay in between. The CDR3 is made up of 14 amino acids. CDR3 nucleotide sequence: TGTGCCAGCAGCTTAGCAGGGGTGGCCGGGGAGCTGTTTTTT. This gives the protein CASSLAGVAGELFF.